A single sample is the source of the 12 T cell receptor beta chains below, sequenced in a study of identical twins. TCRdb used MiXCR to reprocess the 5' RACE reads, holding one entry per CDR3 protein. The sample has around 690,000 distinct CDR3 sequences, over 20% seen once; the top ten hold over 4%. The data also belong to a second study, concerning T cells expressing NK-cell markers.

The specimen was PBMCs. The receptors shown here come from a woman under 30 in good health.

This clonotype is a singleton in its sample. The V gene is TRBV7-2, the J gene TRBJ2-3; D unresolved. Germline V gene data show CDR1 as SGHTA and CDR2 as FQGNSA. V was shortened by 8 bases and J by 1 base, with 10 bases between the two germline ends. The length of the CDR3 is 13 residues. In DNA form, the CDR3 reads TGTGCCAGCTCCACCGCGCGCACAGATACGCAGTATTTT. Its protein is CASSTARTDTQYF.

This clonotype showed up just a few times. The chain carries TRBV21-1 and TRBJ2-4; TRBD1 was called by the table and not checked on the DNA. TRBV21-1 is marked as a pseudogene. The CDR3 sequence is 17 residues long. The chain's CDR3 is CASSKDSLGHVRGIQYF. The CDR3 DNA sequence: TGTGCCAGCAGCAAGGACAGCTTAGGGCACGTGCGAGGCATTCAGTACTTC.

The gene calls are TRBV9 and TRBJ1-1; 7 bases agree with TRBD1. The CDR3 covers 16 residues. Germline lookup yields CDR1 SGDLS and CDR2 YYNGEE. The trim removed 3 bases at V and 0 bases at J, leaving 8 bases unmatched. CDR3: CASSATGQLMNTEAFF. The DNA of the CDR3 is TGTGCCAGCAGCGCGACGGGACAGCTAATGAACACTGAAGCTTTCTTT. The variable domain in full, completed from reference TRBV9 and TRBJ1-1, reads DSGVTQTPKHLITATGQRVTLRCSPRSGDLSVYWYQQSLDQGLQFLIQYYNGEERAKGNILERFSAQQFPDLHSELNLSSLELGDSALYFCASSATGQLMNTEAFFGQGTRLTVV.

In its sample, this clonotype was seen a few times. This chain uses TRBV5-5 with TRBJ1-2, with a possible D match to TRBD1 (5 bases). Per germline, CDR1 SGHKS and CDR2 YYEKEE (reference sequence). Trimming removed 1 base from V and 4 bases from J, with 14 bases in between. The CDR3 loop spans 15 amino acids. CDR3 in DNA: TGTGCCAGCAGCTTGAGGGGAAGTTCGGGCTATGGCTACACCTTC. This encodes CASSLRGSSGYGYTF.

This clonotype was counted between two and nine times. The chain recombines TRBV9 with TRBJ2-1; 8 positions match TRBD2. The V gene end was trimmed by 5 bases and the J gene end by 5 bases; junction bases not matched to a gene: 6. Germline CDR1 SGDLS, CDR2 YYNGEE. The CDR3 runs to 14 residues. CDR3 in DNA: TGTGCCAGCAGTTGGAGCGGGGGCCACAATGAGCAGTTCTTC. It specifies CASSWSGGHNEQFF.

This clonotype came up many times. The chain is built from TRBV29-1 and TRBJ2-4, with D hard to call. Germline V gene sequence: CDR1 SQVTM, CDR2 ANQGSEA. Trimming shortened V by 4 bases and J by 7 bases, and 8 bases separated the two germline ends. The CDR3 spans 11 residues. Here the CDR3 reads CSVGVGNIQYF. The DNA of the CDR3 is TGCAGCGTTGGGGTGGGGAACATTCAGTACTTC.

The rearrangement uses TRBV29-1 and TRBJ2-1; tentatively, D is TRBD2 (6 bases). V was shortened by 7 bases and J by 8 bases, with 21 bases between the two germline ends. In germline, CDR1 is SQVTM, CDR2 ANQGSEA. The CDR3 consists of 14 residues. CDR3 protein: CSAPLRFGSDEQFF. Here the CDR3 DNA reads TGCAGCGCGCCGTTGCGGTTCGGGAGCGATGAGCAGTTCTTC.

This chain links TRBV12-3 or TRBV12-4 with TRBJ2-7; D might be TRBD1 or TRBD2, each matching 5 bases. The CDR3 consists of 13 residues. V shed 7 bases and J shed 7 bases, with 17 bases lying between them. CDR3 sequence reads: CASTQGPRGEQYF. CDR3 sequence (DNA): TGTGCCAGCACCCAGGGACCCCGCGGGGAGCAGTACTTC.

This clonotype was counted between two and nine times. The J gene is TRBJ2-1, the V gene TRBV12-3 or TRBV12-4; 9 nucleotides match TRBD2. V shed 6 bases and J 10 bases; nucleotides not matched to a gene: 4. The CDR3 is 12 amino acids. This CDR3 is CASSIAGEEQFF. For the CDR3, the DNA is TGTGCCAGCAGCATAGCGGGAGAGGAGCAGTTCTTC.

This clonotype was recorded only once. The rearrangement links TRBV13 to TRBJ2-2; D is possibly TRBD1 or TRBD2 (6 bases each). The V end was cut by 6 bases, the J end by 5 bases, with 13 bases between. Germline CDR1 reads PRHDT; CDR2 reads FYEKMQ (reference sequence). The CDR3 extends over 14 amino acids. In DNA, the CDR3 is TGTGCCAGCAGAACGGGGGCGAGGACCGGGGAGCTGTTTTTT. It encodes CASRTGARTGELFF.

Notes on this clonotype: The junction shows a germline mismatch at one end, possibly a read error. The chain uses TRBV20-1 and TRBJ2-1; TRBD2 agrees at 12 bases. The germline V gene has CDR1 DFQATT and CDR2 SNEGSKA (reference sequence). CDR3 size: 14 residues. The CDR3 here is CSARPGGRLAGEQF. DNA of the CDR3: TGCAGTGCTAGACCGGGAGGACGACTAGCGGGAGAACAATTC.

Concerning this clonotype itself: A much bigger clone sits one base away, suggesting this may be a read error. The chain couples TRBV20-1 to TRBJ2-3; D tentatively reads TRBD1 or TRBD2 (5 bases each). The germline gives CDR1 DFQATT, CDR2 SNEGSKA (reference sequence). V dropped 2 bases and J dropped 4 bases, with 7 bases sitting between them. CDR3 length: 12 amino acids. The chain's CDR3 is CSARRGADTQYF. The CDR3 DNA reads TGCAGTGCTAGAAGAGGGGCAGATACGCAGTATTTT.